What follows are 16 T cell receptor beta chains derived from one specimen sequenced in a study of human versus mouse CDR3 diversity and MHC coevolution (dated by TCRdb to about 2017). Libraries were built with the immunoSEQ multiplex PCR assay. The table comes from immuneACCESS by way of TCRdb, which keeps in-frame sequences with V and J called. Part of the clones is missing from these tables; in studies checked, under half for an unresolved V gene and the rest for unknown reasons. Recorded for this sample are over 60,000 clones; just under 95% of them occurred a single time. The ten top clones hold roughly 0.16% of the sample. The material sequenced was naive CD4+ T cells from blood. According to the study, the label for this sample's cell subset or site signals: CD45RO-negative CD62L-positive naive CD4 T cells. The receptors stem from a person aged 30-69 years in good health.

This sequence joins TRBV27 and TRBJ2-7; TRBD2 aligns across 10 bases. The J segment lost 2 bases and the V segment lost 6 bases, leaving 7 bases of the junction unmatched. Germline V gene lookup returns CDR1 MNHEY and CDR2 SMNVEV (reference sequence). CDR3 length: 15 amino acids. The CDR3 sequence: CASSLGLAATYEQYF. CDR3 DNA sequence: TGTGCCAGCAGCCTCGGACTAGCGGCAACCTACGAGCAGTACTTC.

This chain joins TRBV10-3 and TRBJ2-1; 7 bases are a match to TRBD2. There are 16 residues in the CDR3. Germline CDR1 reads ENHRY; CDR2 reads SYGVKD. Trimming cost V 4 bases and J 2 bases; bases outside gene matches: 8. The CDR3: CAISGVRGGTYNEQFF. CDR3 DNA: TGTGCCATCAGTGGGGTGCGCGGGGGAACCTACAATGAGCAGTTCTTC.

This chain joins TRBV27 and TRBJ2-7, with TRBD1 matching over 9 bases. CDR1 and CDR2 (germline): MNHEY, SMNVEV (reference sequence). V dropped 4 bases and J dropped 3; count of bases not matched to a gene: 7. This CDR3 has 15 residues. CDR3 loop: CASSSNRGQGYEQYF. CDR3 in DNA: TGTGCCAGCAGTTCCAACAGGGGGCAGGGCTACGAGCAGTACTTC.

The chain employs TRBV5-1 and TRBJ2-3; TRBD2 might be the D (6 bases). CDR3 length: 15 amino acids. Germline V CDR1 and CDR2: SGHRS, YFSETQ. V gave up 0 bases and J gave up 4 bases, with 12 bases separating them. CDR3 residues: CASSLGGMAADTQYF. In DNA form, the CDR3 reads TGCGCCAGCAGCTTGGGCGGGATGGCGGCAGATACGCAGTATTTT.

This chain links TRBV19 with TRBJ1-2; 9 bases match TRBD1. Trimming cost V 5 bases and J 0 bases; bases outside gene matches: 13. The germline V gene encodes CDR1 LNHDA and CDR2 SQIVND (reference sequence). The CDR3 runs 18 residues. CDR3 in amino acids: CASSSGPGQGGPNYGYTF. The DNA for the CDR3 is TGTGCCAGTAGTTCGGGCCCGGGACAGGGAGGCCCTAACTATGGCTACACCTTC.

This sequence joins TRBV6-6 and TRBJ1-1; D may be TRBD1 (5 bases). Germline V gene sequence: CDR1 MNHNY, CDR2 SVGAGI (reference sequence). V lost 4 bases, J lost 11 bases, and 20 bases lay in between. The CDR3 sequence is 14 residues long. The CDR3 DNA reads TGTGCCAGCAGTTCCCGGGGGTTCGAAAGGGAGGCTTTCTTT. Amino acid sequence: CASSSRGFEREAFF.

The V and J genes are TRBV2 and TRBJ2-1; weak D call: TRBD1 (6 bases). Trimming shortened V by 2 bases and J by 2 bases, and 16 bases separated the two germline ends. CDR3 length equals 17 residues. Germline V gene sequence: CDR1 SNHLY, CDR2 FYNNEI. As DNA, the CDR3 is TGTGCCAGCAGTGAAACACCACAGGGAAAGGCCTACAATGAGCAGTTCTTC. It translates to CASSETPQGKAYNEQFF.

This chain connects TRBV6-1 to TRBJ2-2, with a weak D call TRBD2 (5 bases). Deletions cut 1 base from V and 4 bases from J, with 13 bases between. The CDR3 has 16 amino acids. Germline V gene sequence: CDR1 MNHNS, CDR2 SASEGT. The CDR3 DNA follows: TGTGCCAGCAGTGAAGGGCGTGGAGGTAGCACCGGGGAGCTGTTTTTT. It encodes CASSEGRGGSTGELFF.

This chain joins TRBV18 and TRBJ2-7; TRBD2 aligns across 9 bases. V shed 2 bases and J 2 bases; nucleotides not matched to a gene: 7. The CDR3 is 16 residues long. Germline V gene sequence: CDR1 KGHSH, CDR2 LQKENI. DNA of the CDR3: TGTGCCAGCTCACCATCCGTGACTAGCGGTCCCTACGAGCAGTACTTC. This codes for CASSPSVTSGPYEQYF.

The V and J genes are TRBV5-1 and TRBJ2-5; no definite D call. This CDR3 region has 11 residues. Germline CDR1 SGHRS, CDR2 YFSETQ. Trimming took 2 bases from V and 3 from J, leaving 2 bases between them. The CDR3 reads CASSFEETQYF. DNA of the CDR3: TGCGCCAGCAGCTTCGAAGAGACCCAGTACTTC.

The chain combines TRBV18 with TRBJ2-7; 13 bases are a match to TRBD2. J was trimmed by 5 bases and V by 3 bases; bases with no gene match: 7. This CDR3 comprises 16 residues. Germline V CDR1 and CDR2: KGHSH, LQKENI. The CDR3 sequence: CASSPSGLAGINEQYF. Written as DNA, the CDR3 is TGTGCCAGCTCACCGTCGGGACTAGCGGGAATAAACGAGCAGTACTTC.

This clone was seen a handful of times. The J gene is TRBJ1-2, the V gene TRBV5-1; 8 bases map to TRBD1. Germline CDR1 SGHRS, CDR2 YFSETQ. Unmatched junction bases numbered 2, after V lost 7 bases and J lost 3 bases. The CDR3 totals 12 residues. The CDR3 loop reads CASGQGDYGYTF. CDR3 bases: TGCGCCAGCGGACAGGGCGACTATGGCTACACCTTC.

The J gene is TRBJ1-5, the V gene TRBV10-3, with D perhaps matching TRBD1 (6 bases). Per germline, CDR1 ENHRY and CDR2 SYGVKD. This CDR3 spans 12 amino acids. V was clipped by 7 bases and J by 6 bases, with 10 bases between them. CDR3 sequence reads: CAIMQGTQPQHF. CDR3 DNA sequence: TGTGCCATCATGCAGGGGACTCAGCCCCAGCATTTT.

The chain combines TRBV6-6 with TRBJ1-5, with 7 positions matching TRBD1. Germline lookup yields CDR1 MNHNY and CDR2 SVGAGI (reference sequence). This CDR3 contains 14 residues. The V segment lost 5 bases and the J segment 7 bases; nucleotides outside the gene matches: 8. DNA of the CDR3: TGTGCCAGCAGTGTGACAGGGAGTTACCAGCCCCAGCATTTT. Encoded protein: CASSVTGSYQPQHF.

J is TRBJ1-1 and V is TRBV7-6; 7 nucleotides line up with TRBD1. The CDR3 is 14 amino acids. CDR1 is SGHVS, CDR2 FNYEAQ, per germline. The ends lost 2 bases at V and 3 bases at J; junction bases unmatched: 3. CDR3 sequence (DNA): TGTGCCAGCAGCTTAAAGACAGGGTACACTGAAGCTTTCTTT. This gives the protein CASSLKTGYTEAFF.

This chain joins TRBV10-3 and TRBJ1-1; 7 bases are shared with TRBD1. CDR1 and CDR2 (germline): ENHRY, SYGVKD. V lost 9 bases and J lost 5; bases outside the gene matches: 12. CDR3 length: 14 amino acids. The CDR3 nucleotides read TGTGCCATGGGATCGGGACAGTTGGGGACTGAAGCTTTCTTT. Protein product: CAMGSGQLGTEAFF.